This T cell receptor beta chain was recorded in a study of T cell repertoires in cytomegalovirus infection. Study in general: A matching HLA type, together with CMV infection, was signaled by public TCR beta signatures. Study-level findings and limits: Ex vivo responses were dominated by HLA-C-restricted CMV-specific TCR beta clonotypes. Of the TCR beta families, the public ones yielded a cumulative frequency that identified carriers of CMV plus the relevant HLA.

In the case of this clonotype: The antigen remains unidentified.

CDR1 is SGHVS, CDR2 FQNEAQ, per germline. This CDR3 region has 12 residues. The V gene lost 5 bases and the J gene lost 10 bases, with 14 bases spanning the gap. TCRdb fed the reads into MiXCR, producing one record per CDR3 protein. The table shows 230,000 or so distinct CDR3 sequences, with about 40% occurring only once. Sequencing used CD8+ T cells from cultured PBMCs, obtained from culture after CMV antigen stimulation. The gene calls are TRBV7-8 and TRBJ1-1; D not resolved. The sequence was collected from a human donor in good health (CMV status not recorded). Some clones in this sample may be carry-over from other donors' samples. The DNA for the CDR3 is TGTGCCAGCAGCAACGACGGGCCCAGAGCTTTCTTT. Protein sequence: CASSNDGPRAFF.